A selection of T cell receptor beta chains follows, all from one sample in a study of metastatic and nonmetastatic thyroid tumors. TCRdb re-analyzed the PCR reads through MiXCR. Among about 33,000 clones, 15% to 20% were seen once, and the ten largest hold around 12%. Source material: blood. The receptors stem from a male donor with papillary thyroid cancer or a benign thyroid nodule (not recorded which). Some clones in this sample may be carry-over from other donors' samples. CDR3s include the opening cysteine and the closing phenylalanine or tryptophan. Clone size appears in some rows only: once, few, many, or a class for an expanded clone.

abundance	v_gene	CDR3aa
.	TRBV5-1	CASSPTSGSTGDTQYF
.	TRBV6-6	CASSYTTSGSDEQFF
medium-sized	TRBV28	CASSGPQGSYNSPLHF
medium-sized	TRBV6-1	CASSEVQGNQPQHF
many	TRBV2	CASTSEGRLSYEQYF
.	TRBV6-1	CASLFTSSYNSPLHF
many	TRBV5-5	CASSLDISAEQYF
many	TRBV24-1	CATSDSRGLAGGEDTQYF
.	TRBV6-4	CASSYSYRVDTEAFF
.	TRBV6-6	CASSSTGTTSYNEQFF
.	TRBV19	CASRWSGFSYEKYF
.	TRBV10-3	CAISRDRGYEQYF
many	TRBV4-3	CASSQGTEGPNYGYTF
.	TRBV28	CASSFLLSAYNEQFF
many	TRBV7-7	CASSLRRNQPQHF